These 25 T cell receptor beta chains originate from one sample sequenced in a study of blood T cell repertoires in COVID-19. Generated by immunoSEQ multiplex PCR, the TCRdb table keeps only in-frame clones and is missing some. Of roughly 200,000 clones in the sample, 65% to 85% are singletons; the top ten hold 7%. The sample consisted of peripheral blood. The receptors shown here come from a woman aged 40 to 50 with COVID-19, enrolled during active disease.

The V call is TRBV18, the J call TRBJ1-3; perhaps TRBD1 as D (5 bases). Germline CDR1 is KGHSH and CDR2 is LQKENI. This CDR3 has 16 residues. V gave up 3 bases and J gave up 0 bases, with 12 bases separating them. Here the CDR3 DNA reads TGTGCCAGCTCACCGTCGACAGCATACTCTGGAAACACCATATATTTT. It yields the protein CASSPSTAYSGNTIYF.

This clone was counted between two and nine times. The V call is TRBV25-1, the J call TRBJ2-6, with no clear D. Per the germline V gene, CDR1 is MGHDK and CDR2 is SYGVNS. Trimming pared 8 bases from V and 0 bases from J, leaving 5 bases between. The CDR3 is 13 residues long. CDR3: CASSYSGANVLTF. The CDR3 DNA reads TGTGCCAGCTCCTACTCTGGGGCCAACGTCCTGACTTTC.

CDR3 sequence: CASRLRRSGQGDTEAFF. The CDR3 DNA follows: TGTGCCAGCAGACTTCGTCGTTCGGGACAGGGCGACACTGAAGCTTTCTTT. The chain links TRBV28 to TRBJ1-1, with 9 bases fitting TRBD1. Trimming took 6 bases from V and 3 from J; bases not matched to a gene: 14. The CDR3 loop spans 17 amino acids. Germline V lookup: CDR1 MDHEN, CDR2 SYDVKM. Variable domain in full (rest from reference TRBV28 and TRBJ1-1): DVKVTQSSRYLVKRTGEKVFLECVQDMDHENMFWYRQDPGLGLRLIYFSYDVKMKEKGDIPEGYSVSREKKERFSLILESASTNQTSMYLCASRLRRSGQGDTEAFFGQGTRLTVV.

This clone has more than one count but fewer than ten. In nucleotides, the CDR3 is TGTGCCAGCAGCCCCGTGGGAGGGGTAGAAAAACTGTTTTTT. This translates into CASSPVGGVEKLFF. The chain couples TRBV7-6 to TRBJ1-4; a possible D gene is TRBD1 (5 bases). The CDR3 is made up of 14 amino acids. Germline V CDR1 and CDR2: SGHVS, FNYEAQ. Between the trimmed V and J ends, which lost 5 bases and 8 bases, there was a span of 15 bases.

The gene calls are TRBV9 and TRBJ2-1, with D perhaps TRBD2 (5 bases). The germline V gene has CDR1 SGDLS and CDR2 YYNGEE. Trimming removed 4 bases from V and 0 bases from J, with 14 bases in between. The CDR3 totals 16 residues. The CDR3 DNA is TGTGCCAGCAGCCCCGGCCCGGGAAGCTCCTACAATGAGCAGTTCTTC. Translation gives CASSPGPGSSYNEQFF.

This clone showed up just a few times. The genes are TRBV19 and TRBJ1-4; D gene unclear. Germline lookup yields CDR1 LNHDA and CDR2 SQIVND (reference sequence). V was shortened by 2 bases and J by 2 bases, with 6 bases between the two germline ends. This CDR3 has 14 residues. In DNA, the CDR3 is TGTGCCAGTAGTATAATGGGCACTAATGAAAAACTGTTTTTT. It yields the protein CASSIMGTNEKLFF.

CDR3 in DNA: TGTGCCAGCAGCTTTATGTCGGGGGGTAGCACAGATACGCAGTATTTT. This translates into CASSFMSGGSTDTQYF. The chain combines TRBV5-5 with TRBJ2-3; 7 nucleotides agree with TRBD2. This CDR3 contains 16 residues. Germline V gene sequence: CDR1 SGHKS, CDR2 YYEKEE (reference sequence). V lost 2 bases to trimming and J lost 0 bases; unmatched junction nucleotides: 6.

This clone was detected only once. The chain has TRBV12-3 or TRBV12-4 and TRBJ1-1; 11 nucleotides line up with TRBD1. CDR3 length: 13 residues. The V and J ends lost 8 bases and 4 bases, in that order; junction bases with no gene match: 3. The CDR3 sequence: CASRDRGGTEAFF. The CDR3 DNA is TGTGCCAGCCGGGACAGGGGGGGCACTGAAGCTTTCTTT.

CDR3 coding DNA: TGTGCCAGCAGCTCCGAGCGCGGGGACTACACCTTC. Protein product: CASSSERGDYTF. The chain is built from TRBV11-2 and TRBJ1-2; D gene uncertain. Germline loops: CDR1 SGHAT, CDR2 FQNNGV. This CDR3 has 12 residues. V gave up 4 bases and J gave up 10 bases, with 13 bases separating them.

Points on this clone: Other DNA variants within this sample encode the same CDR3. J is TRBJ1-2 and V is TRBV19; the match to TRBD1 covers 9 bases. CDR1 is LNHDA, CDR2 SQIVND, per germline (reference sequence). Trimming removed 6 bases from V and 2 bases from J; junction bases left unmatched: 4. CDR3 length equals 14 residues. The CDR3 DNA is TGTGCCAGTAGCTCGACAGGGGGAAACTATGGCTACACCTTC. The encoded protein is CASSSTGGNYGYTF.

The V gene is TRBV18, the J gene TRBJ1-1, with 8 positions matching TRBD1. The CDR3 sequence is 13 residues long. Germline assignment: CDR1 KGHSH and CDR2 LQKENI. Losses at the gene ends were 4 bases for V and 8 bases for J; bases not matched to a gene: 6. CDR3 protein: CASSHQDRDEAFF. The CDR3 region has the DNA TGTGCCAGCTCACACCAGGACAGGGACGAAGCTTTCTTT.

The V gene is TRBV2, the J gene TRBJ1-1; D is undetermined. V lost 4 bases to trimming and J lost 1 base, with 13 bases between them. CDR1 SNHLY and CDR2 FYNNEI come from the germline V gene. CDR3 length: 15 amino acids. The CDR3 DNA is TGTGCCAGCAGTGGCCCCGGCGGAGGGAACACTGAAGCTTTCTTT. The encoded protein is CASSGPGGGNTEAFF. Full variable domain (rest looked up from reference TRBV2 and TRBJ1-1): EPEVTQTPSHQVTQMGQEVILRCVPISNHLYFYWYRQILGQKVEFLVSFYNNEISEKSEIFDDQFSVERPDGSNFTLKIRSTKLEDSAMYFCASSGPGGGNTEAFFGQGTRLTVV.

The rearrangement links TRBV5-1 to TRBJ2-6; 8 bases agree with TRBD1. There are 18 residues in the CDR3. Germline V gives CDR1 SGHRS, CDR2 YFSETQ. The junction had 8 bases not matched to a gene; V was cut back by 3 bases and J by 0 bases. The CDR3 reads CASSWIDRGASGANVLTF. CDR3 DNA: TGCGCCAGCAGCTGGATAGACAGGGGTGCCTCTGGGGCCAACGTCCTGACTTTC.

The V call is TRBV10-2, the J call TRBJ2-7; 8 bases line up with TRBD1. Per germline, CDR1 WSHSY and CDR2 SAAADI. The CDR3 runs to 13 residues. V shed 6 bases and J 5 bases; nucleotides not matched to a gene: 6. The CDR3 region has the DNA TGCGCCAGCAGATGGACAGGGAGCGACGAGCAGTACTTC. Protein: CASRWTGSDEQYF.

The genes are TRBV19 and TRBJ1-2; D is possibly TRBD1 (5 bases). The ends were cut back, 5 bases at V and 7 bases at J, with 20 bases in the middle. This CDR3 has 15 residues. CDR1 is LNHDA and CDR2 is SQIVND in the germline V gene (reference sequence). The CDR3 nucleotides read TGTGCCAGTAGTGCCGAACAGGCACCTCTCCGTGGCTACACCTTC. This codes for CASSAEQAPLRGYTF. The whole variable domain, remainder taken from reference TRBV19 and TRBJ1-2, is DGGITQSPKYLFRKEGQNVTLSCEQNLNHDAMYWYRQDPGQGLRLIYYSQIVNDFQKGDIAEGYSVSREKKESFPLTVTSAQKNPTAFYLCASSAEQAPLRGYTFGSGTRLTVV.

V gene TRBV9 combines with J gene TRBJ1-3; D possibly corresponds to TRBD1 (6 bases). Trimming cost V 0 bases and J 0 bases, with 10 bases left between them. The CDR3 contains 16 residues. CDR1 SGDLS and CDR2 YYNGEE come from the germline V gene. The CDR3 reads CASSVGQGFSGNTIYF. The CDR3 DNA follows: TGTGCCAGCAGCGTAGGCCAGGGGTTCTCTGGAAACACCATATATTTT. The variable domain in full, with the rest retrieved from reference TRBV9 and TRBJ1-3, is DSGVTQTPKHLITATGQRVTLRCSPRSGDLSVYWYQQSLDQGLQFLIQYYNGEERAKGNILERFSAQQFPDLHSELNLSSLELGDSALYFCASSVGQGFSGNTIYFGEGSWLTVV.

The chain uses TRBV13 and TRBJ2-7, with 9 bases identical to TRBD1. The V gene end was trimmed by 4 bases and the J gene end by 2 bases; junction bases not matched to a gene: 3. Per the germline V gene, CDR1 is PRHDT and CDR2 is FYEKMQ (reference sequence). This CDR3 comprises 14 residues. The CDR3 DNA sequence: TGTGCCAGCAGCTCCCGGACAGGGGCCTACGAGCAGTACTTC. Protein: CASSSRTGAYEQYF.

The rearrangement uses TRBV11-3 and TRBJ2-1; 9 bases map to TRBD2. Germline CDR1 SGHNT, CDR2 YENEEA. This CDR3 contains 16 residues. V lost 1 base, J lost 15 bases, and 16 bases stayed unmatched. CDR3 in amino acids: CASSLGGGGAGAERFF. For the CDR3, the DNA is TGTGCCAGCAGCTTAGGAGGCGGGGGGGCCGGAGCTGAACGGTTCTTC.

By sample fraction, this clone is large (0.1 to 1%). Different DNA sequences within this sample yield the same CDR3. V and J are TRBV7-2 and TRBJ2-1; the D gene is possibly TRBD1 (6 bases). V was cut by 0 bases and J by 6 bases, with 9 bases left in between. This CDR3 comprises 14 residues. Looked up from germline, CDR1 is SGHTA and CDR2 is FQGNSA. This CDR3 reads CASSLAAGANEQFF. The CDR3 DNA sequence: TGTGCCAGCAGCTTAGCTGCAGGGGCCAATGAGCAGTTCTTC. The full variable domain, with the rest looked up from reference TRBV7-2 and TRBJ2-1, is GAGVSQSPSNKVTEKGKDVELRCDPISGHTALYWYRQSLGQGLEFLIYFQGNSAPDKSGLPSDRFSAERTGGSVSTLTIQRTQQEDSAVYLCASSLAAGANEQFFGPGTRLTVL.

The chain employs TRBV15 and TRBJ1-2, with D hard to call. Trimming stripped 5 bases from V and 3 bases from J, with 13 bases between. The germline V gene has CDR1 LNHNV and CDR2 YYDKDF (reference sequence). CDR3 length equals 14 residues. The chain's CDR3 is CATSGARLDYGYTF. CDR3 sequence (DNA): TGTGCCACCAGCGGAGCTAGGTTGGACTATGGCTACACCTTC.

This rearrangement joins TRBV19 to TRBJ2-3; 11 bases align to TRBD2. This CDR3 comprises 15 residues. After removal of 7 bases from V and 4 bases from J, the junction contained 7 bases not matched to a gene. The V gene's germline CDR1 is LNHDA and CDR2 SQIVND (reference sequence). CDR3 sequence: CASTFSGGAADTQYF. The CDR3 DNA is TGTGCCAGTACCTTTAGCGGGGGGGCCGCAGATACGCAGTATTTT.

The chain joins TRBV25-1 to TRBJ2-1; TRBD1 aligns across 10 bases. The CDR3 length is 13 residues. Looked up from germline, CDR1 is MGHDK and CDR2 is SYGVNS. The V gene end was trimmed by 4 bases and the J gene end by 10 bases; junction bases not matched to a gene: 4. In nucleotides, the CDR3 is TGTGCCAGCAGTGCGGACAGGGGGGACGAGCAGTTCTTC. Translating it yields CASSADRGDEQFF.

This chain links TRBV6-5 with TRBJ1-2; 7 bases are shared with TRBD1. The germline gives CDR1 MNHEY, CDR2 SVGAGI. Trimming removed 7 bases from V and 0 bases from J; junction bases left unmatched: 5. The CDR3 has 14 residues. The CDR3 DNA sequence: TGTGCCAGCACCCGGGACAGCTCTAACTATGGCTACACCTTC. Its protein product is CASTRDSSNYGYTF.

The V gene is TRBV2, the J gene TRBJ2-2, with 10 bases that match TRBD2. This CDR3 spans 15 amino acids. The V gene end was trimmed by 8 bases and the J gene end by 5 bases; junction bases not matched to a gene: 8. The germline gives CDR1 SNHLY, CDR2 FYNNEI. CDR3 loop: CASLAGDTRTGELFF. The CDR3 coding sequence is TGTGCCAGCCTAGCGGGAGATACCCGGACCGGGGAGCTGTTTTTT.

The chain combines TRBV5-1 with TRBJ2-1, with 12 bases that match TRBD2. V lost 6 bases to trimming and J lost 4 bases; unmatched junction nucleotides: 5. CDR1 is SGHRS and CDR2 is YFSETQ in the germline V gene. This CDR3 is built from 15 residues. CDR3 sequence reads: CASTLLAGGYNEQFF. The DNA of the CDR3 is TGCGCCAGCACCCTACTAGCGGGGGGTTACAATGAGCAGTTCTTC.